This TCR beta chain is from a study of blood T cell repertoires in COVID-19. Study background: Some COVID-19 samples were acute and others convalescent; all came from the United States, Italy and Spain. T cells, B-cell-depleted T cells, or PBMCs provided the cDNA or gDNA that served as material.

This CDR3 is built from 13 residues. Trimming removed 5 bases at V and 3 bases at J, with 10 bases between. Original processing notes: Using reference gene primer amplification, nucleated cell counts were estimated. Method: immunoSEQ multiplex PCR; TCRdb's copy keeps in-frame clones and lacks some. The DNA gave D and trimming, while V, J and clone size come from that table. This table holds 92,000 or so clones, approximately 88% found once. Sequencing was done on a sample of peripheral blood. This clonotype originated in a man in his sixties with acute or convalescent COVID-19. The J gene is TRBJ1-1, the V gene TRBV12-3 or TRBV12-4, with D unclear. The CDR3 DNA follows: TGTGCCAGCAGTCCCCCAGTTTACACTGAAGCTTTCTTT. Protein sequence: CASSPPVYTEAFF.